The text below deals with one T cell receptor beta chain. This sample was taken from a study of CD8 T cells in Susac syndrome. TCR beta sequences were obtained from blood CD8+ and CD4+ T cells. Included as multiple sclerosis controls were treatment-naive patients who had stable or active relapsing-remitting disease. FACS was used to enrich TEMRA cells, whereas the CD8+ and CD4+ T cells were obtained by negative isolation. Trimming removed 4 bases from V and 5 bases from J; junction bases left unmatched: 6. The CDR3 has 14 amino acids. Germline CDR1 SGHTA, CDR2 FQGTGA. Reverse transcription used roughly 0.5 to 1 ug RNA and random hexamers. immunoSEQ multiplex PCR amplified TCR beta CDR3 across 54 Vbeta, 13 Jbeta. TCRdb redid the calling of the immunoSEQ multiplex PCR reads with MiXCR, one entry per CDR3 protein. The repertoire includes roughly 300,000 distinct CDR3 sequences, 70% to 90% of them detected once, and over 0.1% sits in the top ten.

Material: CD8+ T cells from PBMCs. V is TRBV7-3 and J is TRBJ2-7; 9 bases fit TRBD1. This clonotype was obtained from a human donor with multiple sclerosis. CDR3 nucleotides: TGTGCCAGCAGCTCCCTGGGACAGGGCCACGAGCAGTACTTC. Protein product: CASSSLGQGHEQYF. The full variable domain, with the rest looked up from reference TRBV7-3 and TRBJ2-7, is GAGVSQTPSNKVTEKGKYVELRCDPISGHTALYWYRQSLGQGPEFLIYFQGTGAADDSGLPNDRFFAVRPEGSVSTLKIQRTERGDSAVYLCASSSLGQGHEQYFGPGTRLTVT.